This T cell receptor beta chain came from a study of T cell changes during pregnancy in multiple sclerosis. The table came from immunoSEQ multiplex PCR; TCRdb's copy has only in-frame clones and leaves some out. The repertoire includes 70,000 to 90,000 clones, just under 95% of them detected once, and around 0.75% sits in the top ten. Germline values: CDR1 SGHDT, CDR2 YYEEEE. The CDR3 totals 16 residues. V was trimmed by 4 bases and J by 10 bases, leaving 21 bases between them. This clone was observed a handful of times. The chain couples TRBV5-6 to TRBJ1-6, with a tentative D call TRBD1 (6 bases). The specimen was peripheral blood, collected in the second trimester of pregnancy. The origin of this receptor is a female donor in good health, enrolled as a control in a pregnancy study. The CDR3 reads CASSHGGWGPSSPLHF. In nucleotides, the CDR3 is TGTGCCAGCAGCCACGGTGGCTGGGGGCCTTCCTCACCCCTCCACTTT.